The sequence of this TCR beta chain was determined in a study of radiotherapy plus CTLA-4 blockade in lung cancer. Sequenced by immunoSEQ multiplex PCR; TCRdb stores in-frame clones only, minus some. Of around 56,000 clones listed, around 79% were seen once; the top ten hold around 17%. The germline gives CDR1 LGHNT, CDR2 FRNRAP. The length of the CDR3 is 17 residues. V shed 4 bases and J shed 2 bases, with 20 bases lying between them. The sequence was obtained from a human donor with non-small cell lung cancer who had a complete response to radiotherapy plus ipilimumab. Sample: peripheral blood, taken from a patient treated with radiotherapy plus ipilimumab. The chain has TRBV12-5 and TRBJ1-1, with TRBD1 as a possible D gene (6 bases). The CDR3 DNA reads TGTGCTAGTGGTTCCCACCCAGTACGGACAGATAACACTGAAGCTTTCTTT. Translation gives CASGSHPVRTDNTEAFF.